The 23 T cell receptor beta chains given below trace back to one sample, sequenced in a study of T cell repertoires in cytomegalovirus infection. TCRdb analysed the reads with MiXCR anew, one entry per CDR3 protein. In the table there are about 150,000 distinct CDR3 sequences, more than 15% of which are singletons. The sample was CD8+ T cells from PBMCs. The receptors shown here come from a human donor in good health (CMV status not recorded). Some clones in this sample may be carry-over from other donors' samples.

The sample holds a few counts of this clonotype. The genes are TRBV7-2 and TRBJ2-5; 9 nucleotides match TRBD2. Germline-derived CDR1 and CDR2 are SGHTA and FQGNSA. This CDR3 spans 18 amino acids. J gave up 3 bases and V 3 bases, and 14 bases lay outside the gene matches. In DNA, the CDR3 is TGTGCCAGCAGCTTGCCCGGGACTAGCAAAGGAACCAAAGAGACCCAGTACTTC. This codes for CASSLPGTSKGTKETQYF.

This clonotype occurred a few times. The chain links TRBV7-9 to TRBJ2-3, with TRBD2 matching 10 bases. This CDR3 is built from 16 residues. Germline V gene lookup returns CDR1 SEHNR and CDR2 FQNEAQ (reference sequence). V shed 2 bases, J shed 4 bases, and the junction held 6 bases outside the gene matches. For the CDR3, the DNA is TGTGCCAGCAGCTTAAGAGGACTAGCGGATGCAGATACGCAGTATTTT. It is translated as CASSLRGLADADTQYF.

This chain connects TRBV28 to TRBJ2-1; TRBD1 matches 7 bases. Trimming removed 8 bases from V and 2 bases from J; junction bases left unmatched: 15. The CDR3 loop spans 17 amino acids. The germline V gene has CDR1 MDHEN and CDR2 SYDVKM. This CDR3 is CASGPILQGLAYNEQFF. The CDR3 region has the DNA TGTGCCAGCGGACCAATCTTACAGGGGTTAGCCTACAATGAGCAGTTCTTC.

CDR3 DNA: TGTGCCAGCAGCTTACAATCCCCTCCCTTAAATGAGCAGTTCTTC. Amino acid sequence: CASSLQSPPLNEQFF. The rearrangement uses TRBV11-2 and TRBJ2-1; D gene uncertain. The germline V and J ends were trimmed by 2 bases and 7 bases, with 15 bases remaining between them. Per germline, CDR1 SGHAT and CDR2 FQNNGV. CDR3 size: 15 residues.

This clonotype was observed a handful of times. The chain has TRBV7-7 and TRBJ2-7; the D gene is possibly TRBD2 (6 bases). The CDR3 is 14 residues long. Looked up from germline, CDR1 is SSHAT and CDR2 is FNYEAQ (reference sequence). The V and J ends lost 5 bases and 2 bases respectively, with 13 bases between them. The CDR3 loop is CASSPEAGTYEQYF. The CDR3 DNA reads as TGTGCCAGCAGCCCGGAAGCGGGTACCTACGAGCAGTACTTC.

This clonotype came up a few times. The chain employs TRBV29-1 and TRBJ2-7; a weak D match, TRBD1 (6 bases). The CDR3 is 13 residues long. V gave up 7 bases and J gave up 4 bases, with 17 bases separating them. Germline V gene lookup returns CDR1 SQVTM and CDR2 ANQGSEA. CDR3 loop: CSASGTSNYEQYF. The CDR3 region has the DNA TGCAGCGCCTCCGGGACATCCAATTACGAGCAGTACTTC.

The chain links TRBV6-2 or TRBV6-3 to TRBJ2-7; D gene unclear. CDR3 size: 13 residues. The germline V and J ends were trimmed by 4 bases and 5 bases, with 12 bases remaining between them. Looked up from germline, CDR1 is MNHEY and CDR2 is SVGEGT. CDR3 DNA sequence: TGTGCCAGCAGTTCAGCCTCCTTTGACGAGCAGTACTTC. Translating it yields CASSSASFDEQYF.

This chain connects TRBV5-1 to TRBJ2-1; D is unresolved. Trimming took 0 bases from V and 0 from J, leaving 7 bases between them. In germline, CDR1 is SGHRS, CDR2 YFSETQ. The CDR3 loop spans 15 amino acids. This chain's CDR3 is CASSLDLSSYNEQFF. CDR3 DNA sequence: TGCGCCAGCAGCTTGGACCTGAGCTCCTACAATGAGCAGTTCTTC. Looking up the rest from reference TRBV5-1 and TRBJ2-1 gives the full variable domain: KAGVTQTPRYLIKTRGQQVTLSCSPISGHRSVSWYQQTPGQGLQFLFEYFSETQRNKGNFPGRFSGRQFSNSRSEMNVSTLELGDSALYLCASSLDLSSYNEQFFGPGTRLTVL.

This clonotype was observed a handful of times. The chain is built from TRBV7-8 and TRBJ2-7; D is ambiguous. The CDR3 extends over 13 amino acids. V was clipped by 6 bases and J by 2 bases, with 11 bases between them. CDR1 is SGHVS, CDR2 FQNEAQ, per germline. The CDR3 here is CASSPEAPYEQYF. The DNA of the CDR3 is TGTGCCAGCAGTCCTGAGGCCCCCTACGAGCAGTACTTC.

V is TRBV7-2 and J is TRBJ1-4; D not resolved. CDR3 length equals 13 residues. Germline CDR1 is SGHTA and CDR2 is FQGNSA. Trimming stripped 8 bases from V and 0 bases from J, with 7 bases between. CDR3 DNA: TGTGCCAGCCCCAGTCCAACTAATGAAAAACTGTTTTTT. It yields the protein CASPSPTNEKLFF. Full variable domain (remainder filled in from reference TRBV7-2 and TRBJ1-4): GAGVSQSPSNKVTEKGKDVELRCDPISGHTALYWYRQSLGQGLEFLIYFQGNSAPDKSGLPSDRFSAERTGGSVSTLTIQRTQQEDSAVYLCASPSPTNEKLFFGSGTQLSVL.

This clonotype was seen many times. The gene calls are TRBV7-2 and TRBJ1-2; no clear D gene. V was clipped by 0 bases and J by 2 bases, with 7 bases between them. CDR1 SGHTA and CDR2 FQGNSA come from the germline V gene. CDR3 length: 14 residues. CDR3 sequence (DNA): TGTGCCAGCAGCTTAGCCCTCGGAAACTATGGCTACACCTTC. Translating gives CASSLALGNYGYTF.

This clonotype was seen a few times. This chain joins TRBV14 and TRBJ1-1; 8 nucleotides line up with TRBD1. V dropped 4 bases and J dropped 1; count of bases not matched to a gene: 14. Germline V gives CDR1 SGHDN, CDR2 FVKESK. The CDR3 consists of 18 residues. The DNA of the CDR3 is TGTGCCAGCAGCCCGCTTCGATCAGGGGGCGGTAAGAACACTGAAGCTTTCTTT. It specifies CASSPLRSGGGKNTEAFF.

The chain links TRBV7-3 to TRBJ2-3; possible D gene TRBD1, 6 bases. The CDR3 sequence is 18 residues long. Germline CDR1 is SGHTA and CDR2 is FQGTGA. V lost 5 bases to trimming and J lost 1 base, with 22 bases between them. CDR3 region: CASSQITPTGWGTDTQYF. CDR3 in DNA: TGTGCCAGCAGCCAAATCACCCCGACAGGTTGGGGCACAGATACGCAGTATTTT.

The genes are TRBV7-8 and TRBJ2-7; D unclear. Germline V gene data show CDR1 as SGHVS and CDR2 as FQNEAQ. V lost 6 bases, J lost 5 bases, and 17 bases lay in between. The CDR3 has 14 amino acids. CDR3 protein: CASSSQMSPDEQYF. The CDR3 region has the DNA TGTGCCAGCAGTTCCCAGATGTCCCCGGACGAGCAGTACTTC.

This clonotype was counted only a few times. The chain combines TRBV24-1 with TRBJ2-4, with a tentative D call TRBD1 (7 bases). The CDR3 loop spans 13 amino acids. Germline lookup yields CDR1 KGHDR and CDR2 SFDVKD. The V end was cut by 11 bases, the J end by 1 base, with 11 bases between. CDR3 amino acids: CANAGQAKNIQYF. CDR3 in DNA: TGTGCCAACGCGGGACAGGCCAAAAACATTCAGTACTTC.

This clonotype has just a few counts. The rearrangement links TRBV7-8 to TRBJ2-5; 7 nucleotides line up with TRBD1. Trimming took 6 bases from V and 5 from J; bases not matched to a gene: 15. The V gene's germline CDR1 is SGHVS and CDR2 FQNEAQ. This CDR3 region has 16 residues. CDR3 in DNA: TGTGCCAGCAGGGACAGGAAACCCTACCTAGGGGAGACCCAGTACTTC. Translating it yields CASRDRKPYLGETQYF.

This clonotype occurred a few times. The J gene is TRBJ2-2, the V gene TRBV11-2; tentatively, D is TRBD1 (6 bases). Between the trimmed V and J ends, which lost 6 bases and 6 bases, there was a span of 14 bases. CDR1 and CDR2 from the germline V gene are SGHAT and FQNNGV. The CDR3 is 14 amino acids. CDR3 residues: CASRLGRQAGELFF. The CDR3 coding sequence is TGTGCCAGCAGACTGGGTCGACAGGCCGGGGAGCTGTTTTTT.

J is TRBJ2-7 and V is TRBV20-1, with D tentatively TRBD2 (5 bases). Trimming took off 3 bases at V and 2 bases at J, with 11 bases between the two ends. Germline CDR1 and CDR2: DFQATT and SNEGSKA (reference sequence). The CDR3 extends over 13 amino acids. This chain's CDR3 is CSASGEKTYEQYF. The CDR3 DNA reads as TGCAGTGCTAGCGGGGAAAAAACCTACGAGCAGTACTTC.

The rearrangement joins TRBV6-5 to TRBJ2-5; a weak D match, TRBD2 (6 bases). V was cut by 6 bases and J by 10 bases, with 21 bases left in between. Germline lookup yields CDR1 MNHEY and CDR2 SVGAGI. The CDR3 is 14 residues long. The CDR3, as DNA: TGTGCCAGCAGCACAGATCTAGCGCAGAGGGGCCAGTACTTC. Translation gives CASSTDLAQRGQYF.

This clonotype was observed a handful of times. The chain uses TRBV7-7 and TRBJ2-1; possibly TRBD1 for D (6 bases). Germline CDR1 is SSHAT and CDR2 is FNYEAQ (reference sequence). This CDR3 contains 11 residues. The V gene lost 5 bases and the J gene lost 10 bases, with 9 bases spanning the gap. CDR3 sequence reads: CASSPGTEQFF. The CDR3 bases are TGTGCCAGCAGCCCGGGGACAGAGCAGTTCTTC.

The table lists this clonotype with a few counts. The chain combines TRBV6-2 or TRBV6-3 with TRBJ2-3; D is possibly TRBD2 (6 bases). CDR3 length: 15 residues. Germline values: CDR1 MNHEY, CDR2 SVGEGT. V was trimmed by 4 bases and J by 2 bases, leaving 13 bases between them. The CDR3 DNA reads as TGTGCCAGCAGTTCCGGCGGGGCTTCCACAGATACGCAGTATTTT. Its protein product is CASSSGGASTDTQYF.

The table lists this clonotype with a few counts. The chain joins TRBV2 to TRBJ2-3, with D maybe TRBD1 (6 bases). V lost 7 bases and J lost 3, with 11 bases in between. Germline loops: CDR1 SNHLY, CDR2 FYNNEI. CDR3 length equals 13 residues. For the CDR3, the DNA is TGTGCCAGCATCTGGGGGCGGACAGATACGCAGTATTTT. Protein product: CASIWGRTDTQYF.

The chain recombines TRBV6-2 or TRBV6-3 with TRBJ2-2; 9 positions match TRBD1. The germline V gene encodes CDR1 MNHEY and CDR2 SVGEGT. The junction had 13 bases not matched to a gene; V was cut back by 0 bases and J by 2 bases. This CDR3 comprises 20 residues. The DNA of the CDR3 is TGTGCCAGCAGTTACTCCACGAGGCCACGGGACAGGGAAAACACCGGGGAGCTGTTTTTT. Its protein product is CASSYSTRPRDRENTGELFF.